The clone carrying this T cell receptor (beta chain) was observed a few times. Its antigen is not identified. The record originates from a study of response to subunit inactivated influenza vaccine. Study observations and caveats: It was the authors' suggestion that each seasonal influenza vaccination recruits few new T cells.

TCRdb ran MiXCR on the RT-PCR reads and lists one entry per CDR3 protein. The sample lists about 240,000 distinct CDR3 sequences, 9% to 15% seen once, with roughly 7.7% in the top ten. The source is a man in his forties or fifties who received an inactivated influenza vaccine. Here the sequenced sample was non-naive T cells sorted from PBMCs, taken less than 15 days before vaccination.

In DNA form, the CDR3 reads TGCAGTGCTATAATGACAAACGAGCAGTACTTC. Its translation: CSAIMTNEQYF. The chain recombines TRBV20-1 with TRBJ2-7; D gene uncertain. The CDR3 sequence is 11 residues long. Germline V gives CDR1 DFQATT, CDR2 SNEGSKA (reference sequence). V was pared by 4 bases and J by 5 bases, with 9 bases between.